These 2 T cell receptor beta chains were all obtained from the same sample, sequenced in a study of blood T cell repertoires in COVID-19. Generated by immunoSEQ multiplex PCR, the TCRdb table keeps only in-frame clones and is missing some. The repertoire holds approximately 300,000 clones, with nearly 90% as singletons. Sample: peripheral blood. These receptors were taken from a woman younger than 45 with COVID-19, enrolled during active disease.

This chain links TRBV5-1 with TRBJ2-5, with D possibly TRBD1 on 6 matching bases. V lost 2 bases to trimming and J lost 1 base, with 12 bases between them. This CDR3 has 15 amino acids. Germline V gives CDR1 SGHRS, CDR2 YFSETQ. Written as DNA, the CDR3 is TGCGCCAGCAGCTTTATAGGGGACATCCAAGAGACCCAGTACTTC. It translates to CASSFIGDIQETQYF.

This chain joins TRBV3-1 (or the pseudogene TRBV3-2) and TRBJ1-6; TRBD1 might be the D (5 bases). There are 15 residues in the CDR3. V was shortened by 1 base and J by 7 bases, with 11 bases between the two germline ends. Germline V gene data show CDR1 as LGHDT and CDR2 as YNNKEL (reference sequence). CDR3 loop: CASSQGGRENSPLHF. DNA for the CDR3: TGTGCCAGCAGCCAAGGGGGGAGGGAAAATTCACCCCTCCACTTT.